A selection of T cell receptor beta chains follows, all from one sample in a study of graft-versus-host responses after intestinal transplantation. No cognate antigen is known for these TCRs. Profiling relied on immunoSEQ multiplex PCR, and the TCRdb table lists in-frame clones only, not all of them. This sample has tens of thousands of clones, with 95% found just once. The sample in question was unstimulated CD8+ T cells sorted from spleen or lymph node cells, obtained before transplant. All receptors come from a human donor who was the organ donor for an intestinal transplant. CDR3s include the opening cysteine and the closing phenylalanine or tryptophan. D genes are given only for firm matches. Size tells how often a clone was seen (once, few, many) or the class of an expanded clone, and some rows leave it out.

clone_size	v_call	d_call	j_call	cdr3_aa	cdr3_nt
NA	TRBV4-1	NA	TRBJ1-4	CASSQEGESPTEKLFF	TGCGCCAGCAGCCAAGAAGGGGAGAGTCCGACGGAAAAACTGTTTTTT
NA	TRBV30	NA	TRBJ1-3	CAWTPGNSGNTIYF	TGTGCCTGGACCCCAGGGAATTCCGGAAACACCATATATTTT
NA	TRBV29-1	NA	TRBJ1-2	CSVEDWLGLGTDYGYTF	TGCAGCGTTGAAGATTGGTTGGGCCTCGGAACGGACTATGGCTACACCTTC
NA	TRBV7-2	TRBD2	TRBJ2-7	CASSLAPAGGTYEQYF	TGTGCCAGCAGCTTAGCCCCAGCGGGGGGAACCTACGAGCAGTACTTC
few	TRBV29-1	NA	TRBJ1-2	CSAPDGTNYGYTF	TGCAGCGCACCGGACGGCACTAACTATGGCTACACCTTC
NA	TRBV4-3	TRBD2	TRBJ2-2	CAGSWSRTSGGPNGELFF	TGCGCCGGCAGCTGGTCTAGAACTAGCGGGGGGCCAAACGGGGAGCTGTTTTTT
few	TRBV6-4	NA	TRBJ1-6	CASSDRDNSPLHF	TGTGCCAGCAGTGACAGGGATAATTCACCCCTCCACTTT
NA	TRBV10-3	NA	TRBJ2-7	CAISDYDTYEQYF	TGTGCCATCAGTGATTATGACACTTACGAGCAGTACTTC
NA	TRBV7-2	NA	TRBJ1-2	CASSQGGGQKIYGYTF	TGTGCCAGCAGCCAAGGCGGGGGACAAAAGATTTATGGCTACACCTTC
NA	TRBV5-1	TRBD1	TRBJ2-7	CASSLGQGPYEQYF	TGCGCCAGCAGCCTAGGACAGGGCCCCTACGAGCAGTACTTC
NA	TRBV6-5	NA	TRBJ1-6	CASGDSYNSPLHF	TGTGCCAGCGGGGACTCCTATAATTCACCCCTCCACTTT
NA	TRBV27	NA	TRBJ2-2	CASSLRGTGELFF	TGTGCCAGCAGTTTGCGGGGCACCGGGGAGCTGTTTTTT
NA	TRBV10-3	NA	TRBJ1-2	CAISEFGQAPYGYTF	TGTGCCATCAGTGAATTTGGGCAGGCACCTTATGGCTACACCTTC
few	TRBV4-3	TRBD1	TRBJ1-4	CASSPGTGSGNEKLFF	TGCGCCAGCAGCCCTGGGACAGGGTCTGGTAATGAAAAACTGTTTTTT
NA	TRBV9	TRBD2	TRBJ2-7	CASSAGGFYEQYF	TGTGCCAGCAGCGCGGGGGGGTTCTACGAGCAGTACTTC
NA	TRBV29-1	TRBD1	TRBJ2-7	CSVGTGGYEQYF	TGCAGCGTCGGGACAGGGGGCTACGAGCAGTACTTC
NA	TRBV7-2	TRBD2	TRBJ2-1	CASSPTPWTRRYNEQFF	TGTGCCAGCAGCCCTACCCCCTGGACTAGAAGGTACAATGAGCAGTTCTTC